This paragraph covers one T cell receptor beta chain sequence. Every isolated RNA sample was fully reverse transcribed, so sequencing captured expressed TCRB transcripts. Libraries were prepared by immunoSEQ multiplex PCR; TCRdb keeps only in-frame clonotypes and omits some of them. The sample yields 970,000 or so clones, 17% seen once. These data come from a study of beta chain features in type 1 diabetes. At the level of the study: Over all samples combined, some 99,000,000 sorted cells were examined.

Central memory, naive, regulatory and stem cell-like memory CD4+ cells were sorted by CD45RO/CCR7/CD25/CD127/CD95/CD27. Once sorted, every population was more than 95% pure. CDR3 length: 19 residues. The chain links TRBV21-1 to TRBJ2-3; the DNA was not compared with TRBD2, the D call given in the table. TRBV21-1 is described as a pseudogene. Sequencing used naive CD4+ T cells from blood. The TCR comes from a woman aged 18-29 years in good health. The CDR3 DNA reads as TGTGCCAGCAGCAAACCTGGGACTAGCGGACTTCTTGGTGCAGATACGCAGTATTTT. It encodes CASSKPGTSGLLGADTQYF.